This is a list of T cell receptor beta chains from one sample in a study of shared clonotypes between healthy human individuals. Clones were sequenced by immunoSEQ multiplex PCR, and TCRdb holds only the in-frame ones, with some missing. The sample has around 2,000,000 clones; about 93% are singletons. The specimen sequenced was naive CD8+ T cells from PBMCs. The receptor set was obtained from a man younger than 35 in good health. Some clones in this sample may be carry-over from other donors' samples. CDR3s include the opening cysteine and the closing phenylalanine or tryptophan. A D gene is named only where the DNA matches it firmly. Part of the rows lack a size; the others show once, few, many or a class for expanded clones.

abundance | d_gene | j_gene | v_gene | CDR3aa | CDR3nt
. | TRBD1 | TRBJ2-1 | TRBV5-1 | CASSLAARQGVYNEQFF | TGCGCCAGCAGCTTGGCGGCCAGACAGGGGGTTTACAATGAGCAGTTCTTC
. | TRBD2 | TRBJ2-3 | TRBV5-4 | CASSWGTTASTDTQYF | TGTGCCAGCAGCTGGGGGACTACCGCTAGCACAGATACGCAGTATTTT
once | . | TRBJ1-5 | TRBV5-8 | CASSLGQINQPQHF | TGTGCCAGCAGCTTAGGACAAATTAATCAGCCCCAGCATTTT
once | TRBD2 | TRBJ2-1 | TRBV5-1 | CASSLEAGYEQFF | TGCGCCAGCAGCCTCGAAGCGGGATATGAGCAGTTCTTC
. | . | TRBJ2-4 | TRBV10-3 | CAISEAGTLAKNIQYF | TGTGCCATCAGTGAGGCGGGAACACTAGCCAAAAACATTCAGTACTTC
. | . | TRBJ2-3 | TRBV10-2 | CASSEANTQYF | TGCGCCAGCAGTGAGGCGAATACGCAGTATTTT
. | TRBD2 | TRBJ2-5 | TRBV25-1 | CASSPGLAGKETQYF | TGTGCCAGCAGCCCAGGACTAGCGGGAAAGGAGACCCAGTACTTC
. | . | TRBJ1-1 | TRBV6-1 | CASSEPQYPDRSTEAFF | TGTGCCAGCAGTGAACCTCAATATCCAGACAGATCCACTGAAGCTTTCTTT
. | TRBD1 | TRBJ1-2 | TRBV27 | CASSPFGRDRGDGYTF | TGTGCCAGCAGTCCGTTCGGGAGGGACAGGGGAGATGGCTACACCTTC
. | . | TRBJ2-3 | TRBV5-4 | CASSLDPESTDTQYF | TGTGCCAGCAGCTTGGACCCAGAAAGCACAGATACGCAGTATTTT
. | TRBD2 | TRBJ2-1 | TRBV2 | CASSEEREYFYEQFF | TGTGCCAGCAGTGAGGAGCGGGAGTACTTCTATGAGCAGTTCTTC
. | . | TRBJ1-5 | TRBV27 | CASSPIGGNQPQHF | TGTGCCAGCAGCCCTATCGGGGGTAATCAGCCCCAGCATTTT
. | TRBD1 | TRBJ1-1 | TRBV27 | CASSFSRTGLEAFF | TGTGCCAGCAGTTTCTCACGGACAGGGCTGGAAGCTTTCTTT
. | . | TRBJ2-2 | TRBV4-3 | CASSVTSNTGELFF | TGCGCCAGCAGCGTCACTAGTAACACCGGGGAGCTGTTTTTT
. | TRBD1 | TRBJ2-7 | TRBV6-5 | CASSPGQGAIGEQYF | TGTGCCAGCAGCCCCGGACAGGGGGCTATTGGCGAGCAGTACTTC
. | . | TRBJ2-5 | TRBV7-9 | CASSPSQGTYWETQYF | TGTGCCAGCAGCCCCTCCCAGGGAACCTATTGGGAGACCCAGTACTTC